These 2 T cell receptor beta chains were all obtained from the same sample, sequenced in a study of blood T cell repertoires in COVID-19. The table came from immunoSEQ multiplex PCR; TCRdb's copy has only in-frame clones and leaves some out. The sample lists a few hundred thousand clones, more than 75% occurring once. Sequenced: PBMCs or T cells enriched from blood (not recorded which). These receptors originate from a woman in her fifties or sixties in a cohort exposed to, infected with or recovered from COVID-19 (not recorded which).

The CDR3: CASSSTTGQADTQYF. CDR3 DNA: TGCGCCAGCAGCTCGACCACAGGGCAGGCAGATACGCAGTATTTT. V and J are TRBV5-1 and TRBJ2-3; D might be TRBD1 (6 bases). Germline lookup yields CDR1 SGHRS and CDR2 YFSETQ. Trimming removed 3 bases at V and 4 bases at J, with 15 bases between. The CDR3 has 15 residues. Full variable domain (outside the CDR3, taken from reference TRBV5-1 and TRBJ2-3): KAGVTQTPRYLIKTRGQQVTLSCSPISGHRSVSWYQQTPGQGLQFLFEYFSETQRNKGNFPGRFSGRQFSNSRSEMNVSTLELGDSALYLCASSSTTGQADTQYFGPGTRLTVL.

V is TRBV7-3 and J is TRBJ1-2, with D possibly TRBD1 on 6 matching bases. Trimming removed 5 bases from V and 12 bases from J, with 19 bases in between. Germline V lookup: CDR1 SGHTA, CDR2 FQGTGA. The CDR3 runs 13 residues. CDR3 residues: CASSPTRTAANTF. In DNA, the CDR3 is TGTGCCAGCAGCCCGACACGGACAGCCGCAAACACCTTC.